Described below is a single T cell receptor beta chain sequence and its context. This entry belongs to a study of blood T cell repertoires in COVID-19. Study summary: Resolution of symptoms, clearance, or two negative PCRs was present in recovered Cohort 3 donors. Sources were T cells, B-cell-depleted T cells, or PBMCs; the material itself was cDNA or gDNA.

This CDR3 is 15 amino acids long. Germline trimming cut 6 bases from V and 6 bases from J; bases unmatched to any gene: 9. Germline V gene lookup returns CDR1 LNHNV and CDR2 YYDKDF (reference sequence). The assay was immunoSEQ multiplex PCR, and TCRdb's table has in-frame clones only and misses some. The sample comprises over 200,000 clones, roughly nine tenths of which are singletons, and 3.1% rests with the top ten. The chain uses TRBV15 and TRBJ2-1; TRBD2 matches at 9 bases. This sequence originates from a woman aged 50 to 60 in a cohort exposed to, infected with or recovered from COVID-19 (not recorded which). The sample consisted of PBMCs or T cells enriched from blood (not recorded which). DNA for the CDR3: TGTGCCACCAGTCGGGGCGGGGGGGCCGTCAATGAGCAGTTCTTC. Protein: CATSRGGGAVNEQFF.